This TCR beta chain derives from a study of T cell changes during pregnancy in multiple sclerosis. The assay was immunoSEQ multiplex PCR, and TCRdb's table has in-frame clones only and misses some. The sample shows tens of thousands of clones, around 92% of them seen only once. This CDR3 is 16 amino acids long. V shed 4 bases and J shed 0 bases, with 15 bases lying between them. Germline loops: CDR1 MNHNS, CDR2 SASEGT. The V gene is TRBV6-1, the J gene TRBJ1-2, with a possible D match to TRBD1 (6 bases). The clonotype was recovered from a female donor in good health, enrolled as a control in a pregnancy study. The specimen comprised peripheral blood, sampled in the first trimester of pregnancy. The CDR3 loop is CASSGEGVKANYGYTF. In DNA form, the CDR3 reads TGTGCCAGCAGTGGGGAGGGGGTAAAAGCTAACTATGGCTACACCTTC.